This entry lists 5 T cell receptor beta chains sequenced from one sample in a study of blood T cell repertoires in COVID-19. TCRdb's table, derived via immunoSEQ multiplex PCR, lists solely in-frame clones and lacks some. The table records around 260,000 clones, around 84% of them present only once. Sequencing input: peripheral blood. These TCRs come from a man in his fifties or sixties with acute or convalescent COVID-19.

The genes are TRBV7-8 and TRBJ1-3; D perhaps matches TRBD1 (5 bases). This CDR3 spans 16 amino acids. The germline V and J ends were trimmed by 5 bases and 0 bases, with 14 bases remaining between them. Germline lookup yields CDR1 SGHVS and CDR2 FQNEAQ. CDR3 nucleotides: TGTGCCAGCAGCCTAGGCTACAGGCACTCTGGAAACACCATATATTTT. Translated: CASSLGYRHSGNTIYF. Based on the CDR3 plus reference TRBV7-8 and TRBJ1-3, the full variable domain is GAGVSQSPRYKVAKRGQDVALRCDPISGHVSLFWYQQALGQGPEFLTYFQNEAQLDKSGLPSDRFFAERPEGSVSTLKIQRTQQEDSAVYLCASSLGYRHSGNTIYFGEGSWLTVV.

V usage is TRBV7-8 and J usage is TRBJ2-1; D might be TRBD2 (6 bases). CDR3 size: 20 residues. Germline CDR1 and CDR2: SGHVS and FQNEAQ. The V gene lost 0 bases and the J gene lost 0 bases, with 21 bases spanning the gap. The CDR3 DNA reads as TGTGCCAGCAGCTTAGCCGCCGGGACTGGAACCCTCTCCTCCTACAATGAGCAGTTCTTC. This sequence encodes CASSLAAGTGTLSSYNEQFF.

The chain has TRBV2 and TRBJ1-1; 7 bases fit TRBD1. The germline V gene encodes CDR1 SNHLY and CDR2 FYNNEI. This CDR3 spans 14 amino acids. V shed 10 bases and J 5 bases; nucleotides not matched to a gene: 13. The CDR3 region is CATSWDSEGTEAFF. CDR3 DNA sequence: TGTGCCACCTCTTGGGACAGCGAGGGGACTGAAGCTTTCTTT.

A single count supports this clone. The chain links TRBV6-2 or TRBV6-3 to TRBJ2-3; D is perhaps TRBD2 (6 bases). Germline CDR1 MNHEY, CDR2 SVGEGT. The length of the CDR3 is 18 residues. Trimming took 0 bases from V and 0 from J, leaving 16 bases between them. CDR3 sequence: CASSYSMRGGDSTDTQYF. The DNA for the CDR3 is TGTGCCAGCAGTTACTCGATGCGGGGCGGGGATAGCACAGATACGCAGTATTTT.

The chain carries TRBV3-1 (or the pseudogene TRBV3-2) and TRBJ2-2, with D possibly being TRBD2 (6 bases). Per the germline V gene, CDR1 is LGHDT and CDR2 is YNNKEL (reference sequence). The CDR3 runs to 14 residues. V was cut by 3 bases and J by 7 bases, with 12 bases left in between. CDR3 sequence (DNA): TGTGCCAGCAGCCAGGGACTGACGGGCGGGGAGCTGTTTTTT. This encodes CASSQGLTGGELFF.